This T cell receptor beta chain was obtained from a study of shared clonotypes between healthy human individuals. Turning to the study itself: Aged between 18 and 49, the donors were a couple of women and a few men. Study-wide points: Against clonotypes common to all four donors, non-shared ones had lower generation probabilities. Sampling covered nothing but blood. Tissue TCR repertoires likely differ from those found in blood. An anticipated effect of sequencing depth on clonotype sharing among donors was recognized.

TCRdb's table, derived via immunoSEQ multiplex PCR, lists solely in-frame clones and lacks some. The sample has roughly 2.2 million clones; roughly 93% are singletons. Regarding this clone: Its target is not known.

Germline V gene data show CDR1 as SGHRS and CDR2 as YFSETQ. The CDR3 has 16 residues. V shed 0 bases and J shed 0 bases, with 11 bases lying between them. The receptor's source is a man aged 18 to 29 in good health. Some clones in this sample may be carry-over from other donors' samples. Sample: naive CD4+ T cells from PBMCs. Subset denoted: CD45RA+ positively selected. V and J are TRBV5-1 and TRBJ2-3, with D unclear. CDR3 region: CASSLDKTLSTDTQYF. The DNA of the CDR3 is TGCGCCAGCAGCTTGGACAAAACCCTTAGCACAGATACGCAGTATTTT.